This TCR beta chain was found in a study of blood T cell repertoires in COVID-19. Study-level information: Samples taken during acute and convalescent COVID-19 were collected in the United States, Italy and Spain. PBMCs, B-cell-depleted T cells, or T cells were the source of the cDNA or gDNA that made up the material.

The CDR3 totals 17 residues. Per the germline V gene, CDR1 is SGHNT and CDR2 is YYREEE (reference sequence). The V and J ends lost 4 bases and 1 base, in that order; junction bases with no gene match: 11. Original data processing: Reference gene primer amplification in the assay estimated nucleated cell counts. The protocol was immunoSEQ multiplex PCR, while the TCRdb copy is restricted to in-frame clones and leaves out a portion. V, J and clone size derive from that table, while D and trimming were established from the DNA sequence. The sample consists of roughly 500,000 clones, 75% to 90% of them appearing once.

The TCR originated in a human donor in a cohort sampled during active COVID-19. What was sequenced was peripheral blood. The V call is TRBV5-4, the J call TRBJ2-3; 8 bases align to TRBD1. CDR3 nucleotide sequence: TGTGCCAGCAGCCCCAACAGACAGGGGTTGGGCACAGATACGCAGTATTTT. Encoded protein: CASSPNRQGLGTDTQYF. Using reference TRBV5-4 and TRBJ2-3 for the parts outside the CDR3, the full variable domain is ETGVTQSPTHLIKTRGQQVTLRCSSQSGHNTVSWYQQALGQGPQFIFQYYREEENGRGNFPPRFSGLQFPNYSSELNVNALELDDSALYLCASSPNRQGLGTDTQYFGPGTRLTVL.